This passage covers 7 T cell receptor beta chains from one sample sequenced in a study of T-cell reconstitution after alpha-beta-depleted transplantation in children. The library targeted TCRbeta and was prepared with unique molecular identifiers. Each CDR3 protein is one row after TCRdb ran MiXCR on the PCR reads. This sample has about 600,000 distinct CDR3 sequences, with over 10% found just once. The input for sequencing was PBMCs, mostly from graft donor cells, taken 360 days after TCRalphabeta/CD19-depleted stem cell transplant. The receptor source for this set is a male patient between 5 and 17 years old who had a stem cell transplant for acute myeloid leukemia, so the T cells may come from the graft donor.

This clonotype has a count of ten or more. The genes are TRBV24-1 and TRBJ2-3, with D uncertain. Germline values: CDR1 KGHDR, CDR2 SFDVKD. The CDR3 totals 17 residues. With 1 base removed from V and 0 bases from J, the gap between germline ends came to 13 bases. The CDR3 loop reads CATSDFPRSTSTDTQYF. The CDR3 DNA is TGTGCCACCAGTGATTTTCCCAGGAGCACTAGCACAGATACGCAGTATTTT.

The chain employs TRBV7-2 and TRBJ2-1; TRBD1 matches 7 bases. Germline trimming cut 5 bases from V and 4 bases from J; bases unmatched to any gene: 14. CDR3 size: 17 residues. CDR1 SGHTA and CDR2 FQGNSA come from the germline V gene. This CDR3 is CASSDFRWGTVYNEQFF. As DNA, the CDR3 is TGTGCCAGCAGCGACTTTCGCTGGGGGACAGTTTACAATGAGCAGTTCTTC.

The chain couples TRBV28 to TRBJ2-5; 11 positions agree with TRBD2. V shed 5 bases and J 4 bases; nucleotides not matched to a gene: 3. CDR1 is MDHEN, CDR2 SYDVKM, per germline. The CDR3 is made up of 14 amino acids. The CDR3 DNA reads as TGTGCCAGCAGTCATAGCGGGGGGGGAGAGACCCAGTACTTC. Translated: CASSHSGGGETQYF.

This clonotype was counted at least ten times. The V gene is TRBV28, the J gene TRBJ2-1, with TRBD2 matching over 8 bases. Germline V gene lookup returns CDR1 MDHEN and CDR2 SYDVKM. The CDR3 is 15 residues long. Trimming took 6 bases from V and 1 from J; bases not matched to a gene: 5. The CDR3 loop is CASRSGGPSYNEQFF. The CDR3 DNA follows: TGTGCCAGCAGAAGCGGGGGCCCTTCCTACAATGAGCAGTTCTTC.

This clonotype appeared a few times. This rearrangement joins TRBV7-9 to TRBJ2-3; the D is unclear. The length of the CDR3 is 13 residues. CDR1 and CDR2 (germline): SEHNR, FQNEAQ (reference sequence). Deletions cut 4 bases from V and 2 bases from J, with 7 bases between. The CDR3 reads CASSYEYTDTQYF. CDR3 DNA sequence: TGTGCCAGCAGCTATGAGTACACAGATACGCAGTATTTT.

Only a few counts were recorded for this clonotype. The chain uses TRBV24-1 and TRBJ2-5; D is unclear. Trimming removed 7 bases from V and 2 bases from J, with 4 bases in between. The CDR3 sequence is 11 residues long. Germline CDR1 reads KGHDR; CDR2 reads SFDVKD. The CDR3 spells CATRPQETQYF. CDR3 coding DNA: TGTGCCACCAGGCCACAAGAGACCCAGTACTTC.

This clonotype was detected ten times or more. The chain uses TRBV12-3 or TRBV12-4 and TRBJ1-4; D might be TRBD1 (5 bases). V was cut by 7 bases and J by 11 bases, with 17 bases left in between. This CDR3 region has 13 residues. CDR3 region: CASNRRGNGKLFF. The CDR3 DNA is TGTGCCAGCAATCGACGGGGGAATGGGAAACTGTTTTTT.